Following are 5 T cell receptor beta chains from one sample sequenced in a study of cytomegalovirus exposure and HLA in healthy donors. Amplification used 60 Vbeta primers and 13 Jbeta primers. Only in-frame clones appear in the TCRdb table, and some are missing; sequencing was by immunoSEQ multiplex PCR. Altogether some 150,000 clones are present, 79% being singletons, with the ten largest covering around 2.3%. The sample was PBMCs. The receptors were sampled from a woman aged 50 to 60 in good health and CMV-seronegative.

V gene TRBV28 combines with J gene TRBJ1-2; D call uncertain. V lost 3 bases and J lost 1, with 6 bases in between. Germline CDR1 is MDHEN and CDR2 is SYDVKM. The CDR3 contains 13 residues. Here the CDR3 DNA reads TGTGCCAGCAGTTTTAACAATAACTATGGCTACACCTTC. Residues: CASSFNNNYGYTF.

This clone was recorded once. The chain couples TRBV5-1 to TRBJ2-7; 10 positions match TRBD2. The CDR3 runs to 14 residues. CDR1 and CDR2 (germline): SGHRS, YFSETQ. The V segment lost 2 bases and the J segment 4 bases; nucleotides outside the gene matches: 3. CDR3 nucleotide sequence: TGCGCCAGCAGCTTACTAGCGGGACCGTACGAGCAGTACTTC. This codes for CASSLLAGPYEQYF.

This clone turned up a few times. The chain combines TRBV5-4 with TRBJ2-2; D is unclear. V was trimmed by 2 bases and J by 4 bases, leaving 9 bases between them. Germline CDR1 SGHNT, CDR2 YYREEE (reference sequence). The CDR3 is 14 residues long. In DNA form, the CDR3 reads TGTGCCAGCAGCTTACCCCCGGGCACCGGGGAGCTGTTTTTT. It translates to CASSLPPGTGELFF.

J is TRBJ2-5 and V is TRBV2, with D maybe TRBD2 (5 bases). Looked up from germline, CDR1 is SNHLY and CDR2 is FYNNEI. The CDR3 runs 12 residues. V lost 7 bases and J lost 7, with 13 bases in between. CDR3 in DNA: TGTGCCAGCATGGACGGAGGAGGGACCCAGTACTTC. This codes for CASMDGGGTQYF. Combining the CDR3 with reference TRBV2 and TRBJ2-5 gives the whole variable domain EPEVTQTPSHQVTQMGQEVILRCVPISNHLYFYWYRQILGQKVEFLVSFYNNEISEKSEIFDDQFSVERPDGSNFTLKIRSTKLEDSAMYFCASMDGGGTQYFGPGTRLLVL.

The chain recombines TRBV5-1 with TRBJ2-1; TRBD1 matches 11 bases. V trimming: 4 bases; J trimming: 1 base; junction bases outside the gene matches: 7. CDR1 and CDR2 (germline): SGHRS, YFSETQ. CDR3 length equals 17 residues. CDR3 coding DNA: TGCGCCAGCAGCCCGGACAGGGGGCTACTTTCCTACAATGAGCAGTTCTTC. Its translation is CASSPDRGLLSYNEQFF.